Sequencing of this TCR beta chain was carried out in a study of graft-versus-host responses after intestinal transplantation. Remarks on this clone: The antigen remains undetermined.

Some clones are missing from TCRdb's copy, which holds only in-frame ones; the method was immunoSEQ multiplex PCR. The sample has roughly 100,000 clones; approximately 93% are singletons. The CDR3 loop spans 14 amino acids. V was trimmed by 3 bases and J by 4 bases, leaving 10 bases between them. Looked up from germline, CDR1 is SEHNR and CDR2 is FQNEAQ (reference sequence). V gene TRBV7-9 combines with J gene TRBJ1-3; the D gene is possibly TRBD1 (5 bases). This material consisted of unstimulated CD8+ T cells sorted from spleen or lymph node cells, taken before intestinal transplant. The sequence came from a human donor who received an intestinal transplant. As DNA, the CDR3 is TGTGCCAGCAGCTTTCCCAGGGAAGGAAACACCATATATTTT. This encodes CASSFPREGNTIYF.